This is a list of T cell receptor beta chains from one sample in a study of cytomegalovirus exposure and HLA in healthy donors. The data were produced by immunoSEQ multiplex PCR, yet TCRdb's version contains in-frame clones alone and is incomplete. This table has 250,000 or so clones, around 90% appearing once. Sequenced material: PBMCs. These receptors all stem from a girl aged 2 to 9 in good health and CMV-seronegative. Each CDR3 is given with its conserved first and last residue. The order of the fields is V gene, D gene, clone size, J gene, CDR3 DNA, CDR3 protein. D genes are given only for firm matches. Part of the rows lack a size; the others show once, few, many or a class for expanded clones.

TRBV2	TRBD2	.	TRBJ2-1	TGTGCCAGCAGTGAATCAGCGGGAGGTTTTAGCTCCTACAATGAGCAGTTCTTC	CASSESAGGFSSYNEQFF
TRBV10-1	.	.	TRBJ2-3	TGCGCCAGCAGTGAGTCGCCCCAGGGCCTAACACACCAAGATACGCAGTATTTT	CASSESPQGLTHQDTQYF
TRBV28	.	.	TRBJ1-1	TGTGCCAGCAGCCAAATATCCCGGTGGAACACTGAAGCTTTCTTT	CASSQISRWNTEAFF
TRBV29-1	.	.	TRBJ1-1	TGCAGCGTTGGTCTCGGGGCTGAAGCTTTCTTT	CSVGLGAEAFF
TRBV28	.	once	TRBJ1-3	TGTGCCAGCAGTCAACAGGGTTACTCTGGAAACACCATATATTTT	CASSQQGYSGNTIYF
TRBV30	TRBD1	.	TRBJ1-2	TGTGCCTGGAGGAGGGGGGACAGGGGGCCGTTTGGCTATGGCTACACCTTC	CAWRRGDRGPFGYGYTF
TRBV12-1	.	.	TRBJ2-7	TGTGCCAGCGCAACAGCGGGAGGCACCTACGAGCAGTACTTC	CASATAGGTYEQYF
TRBV11-2	.	.	TRBJ2-7	TGTGCCAGCAGTAGAAAAGACCCGGGACTTACCTACGAGCAGTACTTC	CASSRKDPGLTYEQYF
TRBV19	TRBD1	.	TRBJ2-5	TGTGCCAGTAGTCTAAGGACAGGGATGATAGAGACCCAGTACTTC	CASSLRTGMIETQYF
TRBV10-3	.	few	TRBJ2-3	TGTGCCATCAGTGATCCATCAGATACGCAGTATTTT	CAISDPSDTQYF
TRBV19	TRBD1	.	TRBJ2-3	TGTGCCAGTACCGCGGACAGGGGAGCTAAAGATACGCAGTATTTT	CASTADRGAKDTQYF
TRBV10-3	TRBD2	.	TRBJ2-7	TGTGCCATCAGATCGATCGGGACTAGCGGCTACGAGCAGTACTTC	CAIRSIGTSGYEQYF
TRBV2	.	.	TRBJ1-3	TGTGCCAGCCGGGGGTTAATCCACTCTGGAAACACCATATATTTT	CASRGLIHSGNTIYF
TRBV6-6	.	.	TRBJ1-2	TGTGCCAGCAGCCAAGGGTTTGAGGGTGGCTATGGGGGCTACACCTTC	CASSQGFEGGYGGYTF
TRBV5-1	TRBD1	.	TRBJ1-2	TGCGCCAGCAGCCCGGGACAGGGGTCTGGTGGCTACACCTTC	CASSPGQGSGGYTF
TRBV6-6	.	.	TRBJ1-5	TGTGCCAGCTCAAGGGGCCAGCCCCAGCATTTT	CASSRGQPQHF
TRBV4-2	.	.	TRBJ1-3	TGTGCCAGCGGCGACAGGCCCCTCTCTGGAAACACCATATATTTT	CASGDRPLSGNTIYF
TRBV6-1	.	.	TRBJ1-1	TGTGCCAGCAGTGAATGGAGGGACTATTCCGGGGACACTGAAGCTTTCTTT	CASSEWRDYSGDTEAFF
TRBV5-1	TRBD2	few	TRBJ2-2	TGCGCCAGCAGCCAGACTAGCGGGAGCCACGGGGAGCTGTTTTTT	CASSQTSGSHGELFF
TRBV7-2	TRBD2	.	TRBJ2-7	TGTGCCAGCAGCTTTAGGGGACTAGCGGACTACGAGCAGTACTTC	CASSFRGLADYEQYF
TRBV5-4	.	.	TRBJ2-3	TGTGCCAGCAGCTCTAGTGAGCGTGATACGCAGTATTTT	CASSSSERDTQYF
TRBV5-4	.	once	TRBJ2-7	TGTGCCAGCAGCTTAAACGTAGACTCCTACGAGCAGTACTTC	CASSLNVDSYEQYF
TRBV27	TRBD2	.	TRBJ2-2	TGTGCCAGCAGTTTAAGCGGGATAACCGGGGAGCTGTTTTTT	CASSLSGITGELFF
TRBV11-2	.	.	TRBJ1-1	TGTGCCAGCAGCTTATGGAGCTCCATGAACACTGAAGCTTTCTTT	CASSLWSSMNTEAFF
TRBV2	.	.	TRBJ2-1	TGTGCCAGCAGTGTTGGGCGAAGCTCCTACAATGAGCAGTTCTTC	CASSVGRSSYNEQFF
TRBV5-8	TRBD2	.	TRBJ2-7	TGTGCCAGCAGCACATACGTCAGAGGACTAGTCAAATCCGAGCAGTACTTC	CASSTYVRGLVKSEQYF
TRBV19	.	.	TRBJ2-1	TGTGCCAGCGGACTTATCCCCTCATCCTACAATGAGCAGTTCTTC	CASGLIPSSYNEQFF
TRBV6-6	.	.	TRBJ2-3	TGTGCCAGCAGTTTGACAAGCGGGGATACGCAGTATTTT	CASSLTSGDTQYF
TRBV7-9	.	.	TRBJ2-7	TGTGCCAGCAGCCCCCGAAACAGCTCCTACGAGCAGTACTTC	CASSPRNSSYEQYF
TRBV5-4	TRBD2	few	TRBJ2-7	TGTGCCAGCAGCTACCAATCCTTTAGCGGGGCGGGCTCCTACGAGCAGTACTTC	CASSYQSFSGAGSYEQYF
TRBV4-1	.	.	TRBJ2-6	TGCGCCAGCAGCCACAGACTCGACGGGGACTCTGGGGCCAACGTCCTGACTTTC	CASSHRLDGDSGANVLTF
TRBV7-9	TRBD2	.	TRBJ2-7	TGTGCCAGCAGCGAGCGGGACTCGCCTCCCTACGAGCAGTACTTC	CASSERDSPPYEQYF
TRBV5-5	TRBD1	once	TRBJ2-2	TGTGCCAGCAGCTTGTGGGGACAGGGGTTTTCCGGGGAGCTGTTTTTT	CASSLWGQGFSGELFF
TRBV28	.	.	TRBJ1-4	TGTGCCAGCAGTAAACAGGCCCTGATCTATGAAAAACTGTTTTTT	CASSKQALIYEKLFF
TRBV6-5	TRBD2	.	TRBJ2-1	TGTGCCAGCAGAGGACTAGCGGGAGGAGGAAATGAGCAGTTCTTC	CASRGLAGGGNEQFF
TRBV14	TRBD2	.	TRBJ2-7	TGTGCCAGCAGCCAAGGGACTAGCGGGAGCTACGAGCAGTACTTC	CASSQGTSGSYEQYF
TRBV6-4	.	.	TRBJ2-3	TGTGCCAGCAGTGACTTGGGCCAACCTTACACAGATACGCAGTATTTT	CASSDLGQPYTDTQYF
TRBV5-1	.	.	TRBJ1-3	TGCGCCAGCAGCTTGGGCGGGCGGGAGTACTACTCTGGAAACACCATATATTTT	CASSLGGREYYSGNTIYF
TRBV5-8	.	.	TRBJ1-4	TGTGCCAGCAGCTTTCCGGGTGGGGAAAAACTGTTTTTT	CASSFPGGEKLFF
TRBV5-6	TRBD1	.	TRBJ2-2	TGTGCCAGCAGCCACGGACAGGGCGGGGAGCTGTTTTTT	CASSHGQGGELFF
TRBV2	.	.	TRBJ2-3	TGTGCCAGCAACACACAGGGCACAGATACGCAGTATTTT	CASNTQGTDTQYF
TRBV7-9	TRBD1	few	TRBJ1-2	TGTGCCAGCAGAAGGACAGGAATAGAGGGCTACACCTTC	CASRRTGIEGYTF
TRBV27	.	once	TRBJ1-2	TGTGCCAGCAGTCTGTCACAGGGACCTGGATATGGCTACACCTTC	CASSLSQGPGYGYTF
TRBV6-1	TRBD1	.	TRBJ1-1	TGTGCCAGCAGGGGGGACAGGGGCGTCACTGAAGCTTTCTTT	CASRGDRGVTEAFF
TRBV19	TRBD1	.	TRBJ1-6	TGTGCCAGTTCCCATCCGGGACAGGGAATATTCACCCTCCACTTT	CASSHPGQGIFTLHF
TRBV5-1	TRBD2	once	TRBJ2-3	TGCGCCAGCAGCTTGCAAAGCGGGAGTGTAGATACGCAGTATTTT	CASSLQSGSVDTQYF
TRBV10-3	TRBD1	.	TRBJ1-5	TGTGCCATCAGTGAGACGCAGGGGGGCCTGGCAGCCCAGCATTTT	CAISETQGGLAAQHF
TRBV9	TRBD2	.	TRBJ2-3	TGTGCCAGCAGCGTAGAAGGCGGGGGGGACCTAACAGATACGCAGTATTTT	CASSVEGGGDLTDTQYF
TRBV9	.	.	TRBJ2-1	TGTGCCAGCAGCGCCCTGAATGAGCAGTTCTTC	CASSALNEQFF
TRBV19	TRBD2	.	TRBJ2-7	TGTGCCAGTAGTCGTCTAGCGGGAGTTTCCTACGAGCAGTACTTC	CASSRLAGVSYEQYF
TRBV7-9	.	few	TRBJ1-1	TGTGCCAGCAGCTCACACAACACTGAAGCTTTCTTT	CASSSHNTEAFF
TRBV7-8	.	.	TRBJ1-1	TGTGCCAGCAGCTTAGGTCTTTTGGCAGGGCAAGGAGCTTTCTTT	CASSLGLLAGQGAFF
TRBV13	.	.	TRBJ1-4	TGTGCCAGCAGCTTTAGTCAGACGACAGCAACTAATGAAAAACTGTTTTTT	CASSFSQTTATNEKLFF
TRBV6-1	.	.	TRBJ1-2	TGTGCCAGCAGTGATCCTTTCCCGGTTAACTATGGCTACACCTTC	CASSDPFPVNYGYTF
TRBV29-1	.	.	TRBJ1-4	TGCAGCGGGGGCAGGGCGAATGAAAAACTGTTTTTT	CSGGRANEKLFF
TRBV18	TRBD1	.	TRBJ1-5	TGTGCCAGCTCACGGGGACAGGGGTCGAGCAATCAGCCCCAGCATTTT	CASSRGQGSSNQPQHF
TRBV7-8	TRBD2	.	TRBJ2-3	TGTGCCAGCAGCTTAGGACTAGCCGTTGCAGATACGCAGTATTTT	CASSLGLAVADTQYF
TRBV19	.	.	TRBJ2-3	TGTGCCAGTAGTATTGACTCCCACTCAGCCGCTACTTTCACAGATACGCAGTATTTT	CASSIDSHSAATFTDTQYF
TRBV27	.	once	TRBJ1-5	TGTGCCAGCAGTCCCTTTGGCAATCAGCCCCAGCATTTT	CASSPFGNQPQHF